This passage covers 26 T cell receptor beta chains from one sample sequenced in a study of shared clonotypes between healthy human individuals. Clones were read by immunoSEQ multiplex PCR, and TCRdb kept only the in-frame ones, dropping some. The sample includes hundreds of thousands of clones, 90% to 95% of them seen just once. Positively selected for CCR7, the CD45RO-negative cells used as naive CD8 cells excluded terminally differentiated effector memory CD45RA+ cells. Material: naive CD8+ T cells sorted from blood. The receptors originated from a man aged 30 to 39 in good health.

The J gene is TRBJ2-1, the V gene TRBV28; weak D call: TRBD2 (5 bases). Germline lookup yields CDR1 MDHEN and CDR2 SYDVKM. Between the trimmed V and J ends, which lost 4 bases and 4 bases, there was a span of 11 bases. The CDR3 covers 14 residues. The CDR3 is CASSWRSQYNEQFF. In DNA, the CDR3 is TGTGCCAGCAGTTGGAGGAGCCAATACAATGAGCAGTTCTTC.

The J gene is TRBJ2-7, the V gene TRBV7-9, with TRBD1 matching over 9 bases. Germline lookup yields CDR1 SEHNR and CDR2 FQNEAQ (reference sequence). The CDR3 is 13 residues long. J was trimmed by 4 bases and V by 5 bases; bases with no gene match: 3. CDR3 nucleotide sequence: TGTGCCAGCAGCACGGACAGGGGTTACGAGCAGTACTTC. It specifies CASSTDRGYEQYF.

This CDR3 is CASSSRGAGVEKLFF. The CDR3, as DNA: TGTGCCAGCAGTTCCCGAGGGGCCGGTGTTGAAAAACTGTTTTTT. This rearrangement joins TRBV11-2 to TRBJ1-4, with TRBD1 as a possible D gene (5 bases). Trimming pared 6 bases from V and 7 bases from J, leaving 18 bases between. Germline V lookup: CDR1 SGHAT, CDR2 FQNNGV. CDR3 length equals 15 residues.

Here the CDR3 reads CASSSRLAPLSYEQYF. CDR3 DNA sequence: TGTGCCAGCAGCTCCAGACTCGCTCCCTTATCCTACGAGCAGTACTTC. The chain couples TRBV28 to TRBJ2-7; the D is unclear. Trimming left V 6 bases short and J 1 base short, with 19 bases between. CDR1 MDHEN and CDR2 SYDVKM come from the germline V gene. The CDR3 is made up of 16 amino acids.

The J gene is TRBJ1-5, the V gene TRBV27; 8 bases line up with TRBD1. V was clipped by 7 bases and J by 5 bases; unmatched bases: 13. Germline V gene lookup returns CDR1 MNHEY and CDR2 SMNVEV (reference sequence). This CDR3 is built from 16 residues. For the CDR3, the DNA is TGTGCCAGCAAAATCCTTGGGACAGGTCTCGATCAGCCCCAGCATTTT. It encodes CASKILGTGLDQPQHF.

V usage is TRBV4-1 and J usage is TRBJ2-1; the D is unclear. The CDR3 covers 15 residues. Germline V gene data show CDR1 as MGHRA and CDR2 as YSYEKL. With 3 bases removed from V and 4 bases from J, the gap between germline ends came to 13 bases. As DNA, the CDR3 is TGCGCCAGCAGCCAGACAACTTCTAGGTACAATGAGCAGTTCTTC. Residues: CASSQTTSRYNEQFF.

The chain uses TRBV4-1 and TRBJ2-6; 9 positions agree with TRBD1. The V and J ends lost 4 bases and 3 bases, in that order; junction bases with no gene match: 10. Germline V gene lookup returns CDR1 MGHRA and CDR2 YSYEKL. The CDR3 totals 18 residues. In DNA form, the CDR3 reads TGCGCCAGCAGCCCTGTACAGGGGGCGCGTTTTGGGGCCAACGTCCTGACTTTC. This gives the protein CASSPVQGARFGANVLTF.

The chain has TRBV9 and TRBJ1-5, with TRBD1 matching over 7 bases. CDR1 is SGDLS, CDR2 YYNGEE, per germline. J gave up 0 bases and V 3 bases, and 6 bases lay outside the gene matches. The CDR3 is 16 amino acids. CDR3 sequence (DNA): TGTGCCAGCAGCGGCGGGACAGATCCTAGCAATCAGCCCCAGCATTTT. This encodes CASSGGTDPSNQPQHF.

V usage is TRBV27 and J usage is TRBJ2-1; D not resolved. Germline-derived CDR1 and CDR2 are MNHEY and SMNVEV (reference sequence). This CDR3 comprises 15 residues. Trimming shortened V by 0 bases and J by 7 bases, and 13 bases separated the two germline ends. In DNA form, the CDR3 reads TGTGCCAGCAGTTTATCCCCCGTAGGAAGAAATGAGCAGTTCTTC. Its translation is CASSLSPVGRNEQFF.

This chain connects TRBV2 to TRBJ1-1; 11 positions agree with TRBD1. The V segment lost 3 bases and the J segment 5 bases; nucleotides outside the gene matches: 5. CDR1 SNHLY and CDR2 FYNNEI come from the germline V gene. The CDR3 is 15 amino acids. The CDR3: CASSDPGDRGTEAFF. In nucleotides, the CDR3 is TGTGCCAGCAGTGACCCCGGGGACAGGGGGACTGAAGCTTTCTTT.

This clone was seen only a few times. The chain uses TRBV7-6 and TRBJ2-7, with TRBD2 matching over 8 bases. CDR3 length: 16 residues. The V gene end was trimmed by 5 bases and the J gene end by 4 bases; junction bases not matched to a gene: 13. Germline V gene data show CDR1 as SGHVS and CDR2 as FNYEAQ. CDR3 coding DNA: TGTGCCAGCAGCCCCCGTAACGCGGGAGGAGGGTACGAGCAGTACTTC. Translating gives CASSPRNAGGGYEQYF.

J is TRBJ2-2 and V is TRBV27; no clear D gene. CDR3 length equals 15 residues. Germline CDR1 reads MNHEY; CDR2 reads SMNVEV (reference sequence). With 7 bases removed from V and 4 bases from J, the gap between germline ends came to 16 bases. CDR3 residues: CASNLGRRSTGELFF. Here the CDR3 DNA reads TGTGCCAGCAATCTTGGACGACGGAGCACCGGGGAGCTGTTTTTT.

V usage is TRBV14 and J usage is TRBJ2-7, with 8 bases fitting TRBD1. Germline loops: CDR1 SGHDN, CDR2 FVKESK. V trimming: 1 base; J trimming: 3 bases; junction bases outside the gene matches: 2. The CDR3 covers 14 residues. The CDR3 DNA reads as TGTGCCAGCAGCCAAGGGACAGGGAGCTACGAGCAGTACTTC. The encoded protein is CASSQGTGSYEQYF.

In DNA form, the CDR3 reads TGTGCCAGCAGCGTGGGGGGGTACAGTGGAAATGAGCAGTTCTTC. Its protein product is CASSVGGYSGNEQFF. V is TRBV9 and J is TRBJ2-1; the match to TRBD2 covers 7 bases. Per germline, CDR1 SGDLS and CDR2 YYNGEE. The CDR3 is 15 residues long. V shed 2 bases and J 7 bases; nucleotides not matched to a gene: 9. The entire variable domain, with the rest obtained from reference TRBV9 and TRBJ2-1, is as follows: DSGVTQTPKHLITATGQRVTLRCSPRSGDLSVYWYQQSLDQGLQFLIQYYNGEERAKGNILERFSAQQFPDLHSELNLSSLELGDSALYFCASSVGGYSGNEQFFGPGTRLTVL.

This clone was counted a single time. V gene TRBV29-1 combines with J gene TRBJ2-3, with TRBD2 matching 11 bases. This CDR3 is 17 amino acids long. Per germline, CDR1 SQVTM and CDR2 ANQGSEA. With V trimmed by 2 bases and J by 3 bases, 10 bases remained unmatched. The chain's CDR3 is CSVELAGGFFFTDTQYF. DNA for the CDR3: TGCAGCGTTGAACTAGCGGGAGGATTTTTTTTTACAGATACGCAGTATTTT.

This chain uses TRBV28 with TRBJ1-4; the D is unclear. CDR1 MDHEN and CDR2 SYDVKM come from the germline V gene. Trimming pared 6 bases from V and 11 bases from J, leaving 13 bases between. The CDR3 consists of 12 residues. The CDR3 loop is CASSRRSRKLFF. DNA for the CDR3: TGTGCCAGCAGCCGCCGATCTAGGAAACTGTTTTTT.

The rearrangement uses TRBV9 and TRBJ2-3, with D possibly matching TRBD1 (6 bases). The V gene lost 3 bases and the J gene lost 1 base, with 21 bases spanning the gap. CDR1 and CDR2 (germline): SGDLS, YYNGEE. The CDR3 covers 18 residues. The CDR3 loop is CASSGSPLPGHGTDTQYF. DNA for the CDR3: TGTGCCAGCAGCGGTTCTCCGCTACCGGGACACGGCACAGATACGCAGTATTTT.

The chain recombines TRBV7-8 with TRBJ1-1, with 9 bases aligning to TRBD1. Germline V gives CDR1 SGHVS, CDR2 FQNEAQ. With 2 bases clipped from V and 10 bases from J, the junction kept 14 bases outside the gene matches. The CDR3 length is 16 residues. In DNA, the CDR3 is TGTGCCAGCAGCTTACTACAGGGGGCCAGCGGCTTTGGAGCTTTCTTT. This translates into CASSLLQGASGFGAFF.

This chain joins TRBV7-9 and TRBJ2-4, with D uncertain. Germline CDR1 reads SEHNR; CDR2 reads FQNEAQ (reference sequence). The V gene lost 3 bases and the J gene lost 5 bases, with 5 bases spanning the gap. This CDR3 contains 12 residues. In nucleotides, the CDR3 is TGTGCCAGCAGCTTGGGCCAAAACATTCAGTACTTC. This gives the protein CASSLGQNIQYF.

Turning to this clone: No DNA is shown, since the ends of the CDR3 on it are uncertain; the CDR3 is the one TCRdb lists. The chain uses TRBV6-1 and TRBJ1-4. The germline V gene has CDR1 MNHNS and CDR2 SASEGT. The CDR3 has 17 residues if both end residues are counted. CDR3 sequence reads: CASSEMSFGAGNEKLFF.

The genes are TRBV6-5 and TRBJ2-2, with 11 bases that match TRBD2. After removal of 6 bases from V and 5 bases from J, the junction contained 5 bases not matched to a gene. This CDR3 is built from 15 residues. In germline, CDR1 is MNHEY, CDR2 SVGAGI. This chain's CDR3 is CASSLRTSGTGELFF. Here the CDR3 DNA reads TGTGCCAGCAGCCTAAGGACTAGCGGGACCGGGGAGCTGTTTTTT.

J is TRBJ2-2 and V is TRBV9; D is possibly TRBD2 (7 bases). Germline-derived CDR1 and CDR2 are SGDLS and YYNGEE. The length of the CDR3 is 15 residues. Trimming pared 8 bases from V and 6 bases from J, leaving 20 bases between. The CDR3 is CASTGRGAQPGELFF. CDR3 DNA sequence: TGTGCCAGTACCGGTCGGGGGGCCCAACCCGGGGAGCTGTTTTTT.

This clone was found once. The chain has TRBV5-1 and TRBJ2-7, with D possibly matching TRBD2 (5 bases). Germline CDR1 SGHRS, CDR2 YFSETQ. The CDR3 contains 16 residues. Between the trimmed V and J ends, which lost 4 bases and 4 bases, there was a span of 21 bases. The chain's CDR3 is CASSPDSPLAPYEQYF. In DNA, the CDR3 is TGCGCCAGCAGCCCGGACTCACCTCTAGCCCCATACGAGCAGTACTTC. Looking up the rest from reference TRBV5-1 and TRBJ2-7 gives the full variable domain: KAGVTQTPRYLIKTRGQQVTLSCSPISGHRSVSWYQQTPGQGLQFLFEYFSETQRNKGNFPGRFSGRQFSNSRSEMNVSTLELGDSALYLCASSPDSPLAPYEQYFGPGTRLTVT.

This sequence joins TRBV9 and TRBJ2-2; TRBD1 agrees at 12 bases. The V segment lost 1 base and the J segment 6 bases; nucleotides outside the gene matches: 10. The CDR3 extends over 18 amino acids. Germline CDR1 is SGDLS and CDR2 is YYNGEE. The CDR3 DNA follows: TGTGCCAGCAGCGTAACCAGGGACAGGGGGCAATTAGCCGGGGAGCTGTTTTTT. Its protein product is CASSVTRDRGQLAGELFF.

Only one count was recorded for this clone. CDR3 loop: CASSPLNTGELFF. For the CDR3, the DNA is TGTGCCAGCAGTCCCCTAAACACCGGGGAGCTGTTTTTT. V usage is TRBV28 and J usage is TRBJ2-2, with D uncertain. The CDR3 length is 13 residues. Germline CDR1 MDHEN, CDR2 SYDVKM. The V end lost 5 bases, the J end lost 2 bases, and 6 bases lay between the germline ends.

The J gene is TRBJ2-7, the V gene TRBV14, with no clear D. The CDR3 sequence is 17 residues long. Germline V gene lookup returns CDR1 SGHDN and CDR2 FVKESK. The V end lost 0 bases, the J end lost 3 bases, and 18 bases lay between the germline ends. CDR3 in DNA: TGTGCCAGCAGCCAAGATAGGTTCTCTACTTCCCGCTACGAGCAGTACTTC. Its translation is CASSQDRFSTSRYEQYF.